This T cell receptor (beta chain) came from a study of cytomegalovirus exposure and HLA in healthy donors. This clone was seen only once. The antigen remains undetermined. Amplification used 60 Vbeta primers and 13 Jbeta primers. Clones were sequenced by immunoSEQ multiplex PCR, and TCRdb holds only the in-frame ones, with some missing. The repertoire holds 100,000 to 150,000 clones, with 75% to 85% as singletons. General observations from the study: A later analysis by the authors found several of the most significant clusters apparently linked to common viral pathogens.

The sequenced sample was PBMCs. This sequence was found in a woman aged 45-65 years in good health and CMV-seropositive.

The CDR3 protein is CSVPGLAGDNSYNEQFF. CDR3 in DNA: TGCAGCGTGCCGGGACTAGCGGGAGATAACTCCTACAATGAGCAGTTCTTC. V usage is TRBV29-1 and J usage is TRBJ2-1; 14 bases line up with TRBD2. Germline lookup yields CDR1 SQVTM and CDR2 ANQGSEA. This CDR3 spans 17 amino acids. The V gene end was trimmed by 6 bases and the J gene end by 0 bases; junction bases not matched to a gene: 7.